This T cell receptor beta chain appears in the sequencing data of a study of T-cell reconstitution after alpha-beta-depleted transplantation in children. This clonotype was recorded at least ten times. Per the germline V gene, CDR1 is SGHVS and CDR2 is FQNEAQ. There are 11 residues in the CDR3. Trimming cost V 2 bases and J 15 bases, with 11 bases left between them. Library preparation (for TCRbeta) was performed with unique molecular identifiers. TCRdb analysed the PCR reads with MiXCR anew, one entry per CDR3 protein. The sample comprises roughly 160,000 distinct CDR3 sequences, more than 9.5% of which are singletons, and less than 15% rests with the top ten.

The chain combines TRBV7-8 with TRBJ2-1; D ambiguous. Source: PBMCs, taken before TCRalphabeta/CD19-depleted stem cell transplant. The TCR was taken from a boy aged 2 to 10 with acute myeloid leukemia, due to receive a stem cell transplant. The CDR3 here is CASSLSGDPFF. CDR3 sequence (DNA): TGTGCCAGCAGCTTATCCGGAGATCCGTTCTTC.